A selection of T cell receptor beta chains follows, all from one sample in a study of T-cell reconstitution after alpha-beta-depleted transplantation in children. TCRdb fed the PCR reads into MiXCR, producing one record per CDR3 protein. The table records 200,000 to 300,000 distinct CDR3 sequences, 20% to 30% of them present only once. This material consisted of PBMCs, mostly from graft donor cells, taken 360 days after TCRalphabeta/CD19-depleted stem cell transplant. These receptors were taken from a female patient aged 2-9 years who had a stem cell transplant for congenital amegakaryocytic thrombocytopenia, so the T cells may come from the graft donor. The CDR3 runs from the conserved cysteine through the conserved F or W. D genes are given only for firm matches. Some rows have no size entry. The others give once, few or many, or a class for an expanded clone.

d_call	clone_size	v_call	j_call	cdr3_nt	cdr3_aa
TRBD2	few	TRBV10-3	TRBJ2-3	TGTGCCACGGGGGGGGATAAAAACACAGATACGCAGTATTTT	CATGGDKNTDTQYF
-	-	TRBV20-1	TRBJ1-4	TGCAGTGCTAGAGGGGGGATTGGGGTTGGGGCTAATGAAAAACTGTTTTTT	CSARGGIGVGANEKLFF
TRBD1	-	TRBV6-5	TRBJ2-5	TGTGCCAGCAGTTATTTTGGGACAGGGGAGACCCAGTACTTC	CASSYFGTGETQYF
-	few	TRBV29-1	TRBJ1-2	TGCAGCGTTGAGTTAACGCTCTATGGCTACACCTTC	CSVELTLYGYTF
-	-	TRBV4-2	TRBJ2-5	TGTGCCAGCAGCCACCACCCGGGGGAAAGAGAGACCCAGTACTTC	CASSHHPGERETQYF
-	-	TRBV5-1	TRBJ2-3	TGCGCCAGCAGCTTGGAGGGCGGATGGTTGCATACGCAGTATTTT	CASSLEGGWLHTQYF
-	-	TRBV12-3/TRBV12-4	TRBJ2-1	TGTGCCAGCAGTTTCATGCGGGACGGGAATGAGCAGTTCTTC	CASSFMRDGNEQFF
TRBD1	few	TRBV7-6	TRBJ2-3	TGTGCCAGCAGCTCCTACAGGGGCGGTAGCACAGATACGCAGTATTTT	CASSSYRGGSTDTQYF
-	-	TRBV15	TRBJ1-2	TGTGCCACCAGCAGAGCCAGGGTTTTCGGGGGCTACACCTTC	CATSRARVFGGYTF
-	few	TRBV9	TRBJ2-1	TGTGCCAGCAGCTCCTCATGGGGGCCCCCGGGTAGTAGCTCCTACAATGAGCAGTTCTTC	CASSSSWGPPGSSSYNEQFF
-	-	TRBV10-3	TRBJ2-5	TGTGCCACCGGACACCAGCAAGAGACCCAGTACTTC	CATGHQQETQYF
TRBD1	few	TRBV4-1	TRBJ2-1	TGCGCCAGCAGCCCGCGGACAGGGTTCAATGAGCAGTTCTTC	CASSPRTGFNEQFF
TRBD1	few	TRBV14	TRBJ2-5	TGTGCCAGCAGTCGCTCGGCTTACAGGGGAGAGACCCAGTACTTC	CASSRSAYRGETQYF
TRBD2	few	TRBV18	TRBJ2-5	TGTGCCAGCTCAACGACTAGCCGGGAGACCCAGTACTTC	CASSTTSRETQYF
-	-	TRBV6-2/TRBV6-3	TRBJ2-3	TGTGCCAGCAGCCCCAACGCATATTATACGCAGTATTTT	CASSPNAYYTQYF
-	-	TRBV10-3	TRBJ2-5	TGTGCCATCAGTGGGTTTGGGCAATTTGGAGAGACCCAGTACTTC	CAISGFGQFGETQYF
TRBD2	many	TRBV5-1	TRBJ2-7	TGCGCCAGCAGCTTTTCGCCAGCGGGGGTGAGTGAGCAGTACTTC	CASSFSPAGVSEQYF
TRBD2	few	TRBV7-2	TRBJ2-7	TGTGCCAGCAGTAGCGGGTACTTCTACGAGCAGTACTTC	CASSSGYFYEQYF